Below, 17 T cell receptor beta chains from the same sample are listed, as sequenced in a study of Ad26.COV2.S vaccination and SARS-CoV-2 variants. Treatment here: roughly 18 received Ad26.COV2.S at low or high dose, single or two shots; about 5 received placebo; per-sample allocation not given. Collection of samples fell on day 63 after the first vaccine or placebo injection. TCRdb keeps only in-frame clones here, not all; method: immunoSEQ multiplex PCR. The data contain hundreds of thousands of clones, 89% of them singletons. The sequences come from peripheral blood, collected in a trial of Ad26.COV2.S vaccine versus placebo. The receptors originated from a person between 18 and 65 years old who received the Ad26.COV2.S COVID-19 vaccine or a placebo.

The rearrangement joins TRBV7-2 to TRBJ2-7; 10 positions match TRBD1. V was pared by 5 bases and J by 7 bases, with 8 bases of the junction left unmatched. The CDR3 totals 14 residues. Germline CDR1 is SGHTA and CDR2 is FQGNSA. Written as DNA, the CDR3 is TGTGCCAGCAGCGCTGACAGGGGGCGCGGGGAGCAGTACTTC. The encoded protein is CASSADRGRGEQYF.

The chain joins TRBV5-1 to TRBJ2-3, with D uncertain. The ends were cut back, 4 bases at V and 2 bases at J, with 14 bases in the middle. This CDR3 has 15 residues. Per the germline V gene, CDR1 is SGHRS and CDR2 is YFSETQ. CDR3 DNA: TGCGCCAGCAGCCCGGGTGCAGCCGTCACAGATACGCAGTATTTT. As protein: CASSPGAAVTDTQYF.

The CDR3 protein is CASSQLGTPEKLFF. In nucleotides, the CDR3 is TGCGCCAGCAGCCAGCTCGGGACACCTGAAAAACTGTTTTTT. This sequence joins TRBV4-1 and TRBJ1-4, with D possibly being TRBD1 (6 bases). Germline loops: CDR1 MGHRA, CDR2 YSYEKL. This CDR3 is built from 14 residues. V lost 3 bases, J lost 7 bases, and 12 bases lay in between.

The rearrangement uses TRBV3-1 (or the pseudogene TRBV3-2) and TRBJ2-3; D is possibly TRBD1 or TRBD2 (5 bases each). Germline assignment: CDR1 LGHDT and CDR2 YNNKEL (reference sequence). V gave up 2 bases and J gave up 0 bases, with 6 bases separating them. The CDR3 is 14 amino acids. The CDR3 region is CASSQRDSTDTQYF. CDR3 sequence (DNA): TGTGCCAGCAGCCAAAGGGACAGCACAGATACGCAGTATTTT.

The chain joins TRBV18 to TRBJ1-6; D call uncertain. This CDR3 is built from 14 residues. Trimming shortened V by 5 bases and J by 10 bases, and 15 bases separated the two germline ends. Per germline, CDR1 KGHSH and CDR2 LQKENI. DNA for the CDR3: TGTGCCAGCTCAGACCGGGAAAACCCCTCACCCCTCCACTTT. Amino acid sequence: CASSDRENPSPLHF. Combining the CDR3 with reference TRBV18 and TRBJ1-6 gives the whole variable domain NAGVMQNPRHLVRRRGQEARLRCSPMKGHSHVYWYRQLPEEGLKFMVYLQKENIIDESGMPKERFSAEFPKEGPSILRIQQVVRGDSAAYFCASSDRENPSPLHFGNGTRLTVT.

The rearrangement links TRBV5-1 to TRBJ1-5; TRBD1 aligns across 7 bases. V lost 0 bases, J lost 5 bases, and 5 bases stayed unmatched. The CDR3 has 15 amino acids. Germline CDR1 and CDR2: SGHRS and YFSETQ. DNA of the CDR3: TGCGCCAGCAGCTTGGAAGGACAGGTCGATCAGCCCCAGCATTTT. It encodes CASSLEGQVDQPQHF.

This chain connects TRBV3-1 (or the pseudogene TRBV3-2) to TRBJ2-3; TRBD1 might be the D (6 bases). The CDR3 length is 16 residues. Trimming left V 1 base short and J 2 bases short, with 13 bases between. The germline CDR1 and CDR2 sequences are LGHDT and YNNKEL (reference sequence). The CDR3 DNA sequence: TGTGCCAGCAGCCAAGTTAGGGGGAGTCCCACAGATACGCAGTATTTT. Translated: CASSQVRGSPTDTQYF.

The CDR3 protein is CASSFGTGPYEQYF. In DNA, the CDR3 is TGTGCCAGCAGCTTCGGGACAGGGCCCTACGAGCAGTACTTC. V usage is TRBV7-6 and J usage is TRBJ2-7, with TRBD1 matching over 9 bases. J was trimmed by 2 bases and V by 3 bases; bases with no gene match: 2. CDR1 is SGHVS, CDR2 FNYEAQ, per germline. This CDR3 has 14 residues.

This clone was counted between two and nine times. V gene TRBV27 combines with J gene TRBJ1-6; 8 nucleotides match TRBD1. CDR3 length equals 15 residues. Germline CDR1 is MNHEY and CDR2 is SMNVEV (reference sequence). J was trimmed by 8 bases and V by 2 bases; bases with no gene match: 5. The CDR3 sequence is CASSLQGAPHSPLHF. The CDR3 DNA sequence: TGTGCCAGCAGTTTACAGGGGGCGCCCCATTCACCCCTCCACTTT.

The rearrangement uses TRBV18 and TRBJ2-2; maybe TRBD2 (5 bases). The ends were cut back, 5 bases at V and 6 bases at J, with 10 bases in the middle. The CDR3 covers 13 residues. In germline, CDR1 is KGHSH, CDR2 LQKENI. The CDR3 DNA reads as TGTGCCAGCTCAGCACTAGAAGCCGGGGAGCTGTTTTTT. It codes for CASSALEAGELFF.

CDR3 nucleotide sequence: TGTGCCAGCAGTTACTTAGCGGGAGACGGCGGGGAGCTGTTTTTT. Translating gives CASSYLAGDGGELFF. This chain links TRBV6-2 or TRBV6-3 with TRBJ2-2; 9 bases map to TRBD2. The CDR3 has 15 residues. Germline CDR1 reads MNHEY; CDR2 reads SVGEGT. The ends lost 1 base at V and 7 bases at J; junction bases unmatched: 4.

A remark on this clone: Being one base from a much bigger clone, this may be a read error. J is TRBJ1-5 and V is TRBV7-2; D call uncertain. From germline, CDR1 is SGHTA and CDR2 FQGNSA. The CDR3 has 13 amino acids. Trimming removed 2 bases from V and 0 bases from J, with 2 bases in between. As DNA, the CDR3 is TGTGCCAGCAGCTTAACTAGCAATCAGCCCCAGCATTTT. Its protein is CASSLTSNQPQHF. Looking up the rest from reference TRBV7-2 and TRBJ1-5 gives the full variable domain: GAGVSQSPSNKVTEKGKDVELRCDPISGHTALYWYRQSLGQGLEFLIYFQGNSAPDKSGLPSDRFSAERTGGSVSTLTIQRTQQEDSAVYLCASSLTSNQPQHFGDGTRLSIL.

The chain employs TRBV5-4 and TRBJ1-2; D is unresolved. V was cut by 0 bases and J by 8 bases, with 8 bases left in between. CDR1 is SGHNT, CDR2 YYREEE, per germline (reference sequence). The CDR3 spans 12 residues. CDR3 coding DNA: TGTGCCAGCAGCTTGGCGGTCGGGGGCTACACCTTC. Amino acid sequence: CASSLAVGGYTF.

The chain is built from TRBV19 and TRBJ2-3; D gene unclear. The germline CDR1 and CDR2 sequences are LNHDA and SQIVND (reference sequence). Between the trimmed V and J ends, which lost 4 bases and 5 bases, there was a span of 10 bases. This CDR3 region has 13 residues. CDR3 residues: CASSSQELDTQYF. Written as DNA, the CDR3 is TGTGCCAGTAGTAGCCAGGAGCTAGATACGCAGTATTTT.

The V call is TRBV19, the J call TRBJ1-4; the D is unclear. CDR1 is LNHDA, CDR2 SQIVND, per germline (reference sequence). The CDR3 length is 13 residues. V lost 1 base, J lost 12 bases, and 12 bases lay in between. The CDR3 DNA sequence: TGTGCCAGTAGTATAGCCCGAGGAGAGGAACTGTTTTTT. Encoded protein: CASSIARGEELFF.

The rearrangement joins TRBV2 to TRBJ1-2, with unresolved D. The V and J ends lost 6 bases and 5 bases respectively, with 10 bases between them. The germline V gene encodes CDR1 SNHLY and CDR2 FYNNEI. The CDR3 is made up of 12 amino acids. The CDR3 DNA reads TGTGCCAGCAGAGCGGAGGATTATGGCTACACCTTC. This codes for CASRAEDYGYTF.

The V call is TRBV30, the J call TRBJ2-5; TRBD2 might be the D (7 bases). The CDR3 covers 13 residues. CDR1 and CDR2 from the germline V gene are GTSNPN and SVGIG (reference sequence). Trimming cost V 0 bases and J 4 bases, with 9 bases left between them. The CDR3 coding sequence is TGTGCCTGGAGTGTAAGGGGGGGAGAGACCCAGTACTTC. Amino acids: CAWSVRGGETQYF. The entire variable domain, with the rest obtained from reference TRBV30 and TRBJ2-5, is as follows: SQTIHQWPATLVQPVGSPLSLECTVEGTSNPNLYWYRQAAGRGLQLLFYSVGIGQISSEVPQNLSASRPQDRQFILSSKKLLLSDSGFYLCAWSVRGGETQYFGPGTRLLVL.